Described below is a single T cell receptor (beta chain) sequence and its context. The data derive from a study of blood T cell repertoires in COVID-19. Study background: Sites across the United States, Italy and Spain contributed samples from acute and convalescent COVID-19.

The CDR3 has 14 residues. The V gene lost 8 bases and the J gene lost 1 base, with 14 bases spanning the gap. Germline assignment: CDR1 LGHDT and CDR2 YNNKEL (reference sequence). As originally analysed: Quantification of nucleated cells was approximated via reference gene primer amplification. The assay was immunoSEQ multiplex PCR, and TCRdb's table has in-frame clones only and misses some. The DNA was the basis for D and trimming; V, J and clone size are from that table. Of roughly 140,000 clones in the sample, nearly 90% were seen once. The chain is built from TRBV3-1 (or the pseudogene TRBV3-2) and TRBJ1-1; the D is unclear. Sequencing was performed on peripheral blood. This TCR was recovered from a man between 65 and 85 years old with acute or convalescent COVID-19. The CDR3 loop reads CASVTGDPNTEAFF. The DNA for the CDR3 is TGTGCCAGCGTAACGGGAGACCCGAACACTGAAGCTTTCTTT.